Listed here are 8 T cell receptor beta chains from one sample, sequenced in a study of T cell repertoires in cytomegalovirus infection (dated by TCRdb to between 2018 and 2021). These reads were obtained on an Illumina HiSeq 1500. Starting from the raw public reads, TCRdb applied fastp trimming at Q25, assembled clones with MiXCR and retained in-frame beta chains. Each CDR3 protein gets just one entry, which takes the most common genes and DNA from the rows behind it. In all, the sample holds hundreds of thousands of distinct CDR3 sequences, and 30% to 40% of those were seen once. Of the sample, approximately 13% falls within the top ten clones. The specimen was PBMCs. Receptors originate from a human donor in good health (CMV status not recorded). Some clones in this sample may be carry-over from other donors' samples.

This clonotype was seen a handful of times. CDR3 amino acids: CASSPRFTDTQYF. DNA of the CDR3: TGTGCCAGCAGTCCGCGGTTCACAGATACGCAGTATTTT. The rearrangement uses TRBV2 and TRBJ2-3; unclear D gene. CDR3 length: 13 amino acids. Germline V gene sequence: CDR1 SNHLY, CDR2 FYNNEI. The V gene lost 5 bases and the J gene lost 2 bases, with 8 bases spanning the gap.

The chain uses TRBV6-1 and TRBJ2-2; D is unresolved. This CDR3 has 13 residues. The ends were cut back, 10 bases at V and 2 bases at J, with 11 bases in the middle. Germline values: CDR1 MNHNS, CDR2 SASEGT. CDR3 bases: TGTGCCACTTGGAATACTAACACCGGGGAGCTGTTTTTT. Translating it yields CATWNTNTGELFF.

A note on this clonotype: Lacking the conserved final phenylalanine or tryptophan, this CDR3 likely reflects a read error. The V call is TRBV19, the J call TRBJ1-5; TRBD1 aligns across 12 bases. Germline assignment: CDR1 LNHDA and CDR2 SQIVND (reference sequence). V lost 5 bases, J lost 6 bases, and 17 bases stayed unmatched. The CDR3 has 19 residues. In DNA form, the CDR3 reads TGTGCCAGTAGTCCCCGGGACAGGGGGCGTAATATGGACACTCAGCCCCAGCATTTG. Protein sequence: CASSPRDRGRNMDTQPQHL.

DNA for the CDR3: TGCAGCTCCCACCTAGCGGGGAGCTCCTACGAGCAGTACTTC. This sequence encodes CSSHLAGSSYEQYF. V usage is TRBV20-1 and J usage is TRBJ2-7; 9 positions agree with TRBD2. CDR1 DFQATT and CDR2 SNEGSKA come from the germline V gene (reference sequence). There are 14 residues in the CDR3.

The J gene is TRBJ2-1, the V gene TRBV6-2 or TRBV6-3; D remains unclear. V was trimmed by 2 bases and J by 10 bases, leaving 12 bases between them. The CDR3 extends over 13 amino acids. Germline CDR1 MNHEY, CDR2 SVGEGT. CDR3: CASSYGFRREQFF. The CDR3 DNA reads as TGTGCCAGCAGTTACGGCTTTCGAAGGGAGCAGTTCTTC.

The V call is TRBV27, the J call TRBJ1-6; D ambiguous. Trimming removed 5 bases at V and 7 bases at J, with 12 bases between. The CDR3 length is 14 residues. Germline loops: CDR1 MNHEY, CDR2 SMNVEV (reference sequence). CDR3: CASSPDLANSPLHF. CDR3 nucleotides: TGTGCCAGCAGTCCTGATCTTGCCAATTCACCCCTCCACTTT.

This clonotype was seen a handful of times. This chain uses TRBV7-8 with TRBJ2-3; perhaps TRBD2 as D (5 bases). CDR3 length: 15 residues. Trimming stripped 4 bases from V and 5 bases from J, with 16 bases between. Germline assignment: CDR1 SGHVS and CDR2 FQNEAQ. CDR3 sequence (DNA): TGTGCCAGCAGCTCCCGGACTCCCGGGGAAGATACGCAGTATTTT. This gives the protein CASSSRTPGEDTQYF. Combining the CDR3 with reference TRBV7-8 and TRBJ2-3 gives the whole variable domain GAGVSQSPRYKVAKRGQDVALRCDPISGHVSLFWYQQALGQGPEFLTYFQNEAQLDKSGLPSDRFFAERPEGSVSTLKIQRTQQEDSAVYLCASSSRTPGEDTQYFGPGTRLTVL.

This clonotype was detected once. CDR3 coding DNA: TGCGCCAGCAGCCCGGGAGGGAGGGAGCAGTACTTC. Residues: CASSPGGREQYF. The chain employs TRBV4-1 and TRBJ2-7; 8 bases are a match to TRBD2. CDR3 length: 12 amino acids. Trimming took 4 bases from V and 7 from J; bases not matched to a gene: 3. Per germline, CDR1 MGHRA and CDR2 YSYEKL.